This T cell receptor (beta chain) was obtained from a study of blood T cell repertoires in COVID-19. Across the whole study: Samples came from the United States, Italy and Spain, spanning acute and convalescent COVID-19. T cells, B-cell-depleted T cells, or PBMCs supplied cDNA or gDNA.

TCRdb's copy holds only in-frame clones and misses some; the assay was immunoSEQ multiplex PCR. The data show some 130,000 clones, around 81% seen once. The CDR3 is 13 residues long. Trimming cost V 8 bases and J 4 bases; bases outside gene matches: 4. This chain links TRBV12-3 or TRBV12-4 with TRBJ1-5; 8 bases line up with TRBD1. Material: peripheral blood. The receptor comes from a man in his forties with active or convalescent COVID-19. The DNA for the CDR3 is TGTGCCAGCTGGGGACAGGAGAATCAGCCCCAGCATTTT. Amino acids: CASWGQENQPQHF.